Below, 30 T cell receptor beta chains from the same sample are listed, as sequenced in a study of T cells expressing NK-cell markers. TCRdb reanalyzed the 5' RACE reads, giving one entry per CDR3 protein sequence and no DNA. This table lists over 200,000 distinct CDR3 sequences. The sequencing sample was made of blood T cells: a sorted CD56 or NKG2C T cell subset, CD4+ or CD8+ T cells, or bulk PBMC T cells (not recorded which). The receptors come from a man younger than 30 in good health.

The chain is built from TRBV19 and TRBJ2-3; the D call from TCRdb, TRBD2, cannot be confirmed without DNA. CDR3 length: 15 amino acids. Germline assignment: CDR1 LNHDA and CDR2 SQIVND (reference sequence). CDR3 sequence reads: CASNRLAGAGDTQYF.

The gene calls are TRBV5-1 and TRBJ1-2; TCRdb gives TRBD1 as the D gene, but with no DNA this cannot be confirmed. The CDR3 extends over 13 amino acids. Germline-derived CDR1 and CDR2 are SGHRS and YFSETQ. The CDR3 reads CASSSGTWDGYTF. The whole variable domain, remainder taken from reference TRBV5-1 and TRBJ1-2, is KAGVTQTPRYLIKTRGQQVTLSCSPISGHRSVSWYQQTPGQGLQFLFEYFSETQRNKGNFPGRFSGRQFSNSRSEMNVSTLELGDSALYLCASSSGTWDGYTFGSGTRLTVV.

The chain recombines TRBV12-3 or TRBV12-4 with TRBJ2-3; TCRdb indicates TRBD2, and absent DNA this call remains unverified. The CDR3 consists of 17 residues. The CDR3 protein is CASTTRRPSVSTDTQYF.

This rearrangement joins TRBV11-3 to TRBJ2-1; TCRdb returns TRBD2, unconfirmable since there is no DNA. The CDR3 extends over 15 amino acids. Germline CDR1 reads SGHNT; CDR2 reads YENEEA. The CDR3 sequence: CASSLVAGTYNEQFF.

The J gene is TRBJ1-5, the V gene TRBV12-3 or TRBV12-4; TCRdb's assignment of TRBD1 cannot be checked, as there is no DNA. CDR3 length: 14 residues. CDR3: CASRMTGANQPQHF.

This chain connects TRBV7-2 to TRBJ1-6; there is no DNA to check the TCRdb D call of TRBD1. CDR1 is SGHTA, CDR2 FQGNSA, per germline. This CDR3 spans 15 amino acids. The chain's CDR3 is CASSSLQGRNSPLHF.

The chain links TRBV3-1 to TRBJ2-5. Germline CDR1 is LGHDT and CDR2 is YNNKEL (reference sequence). This CDR3 has 14 residues. The CDR3 here is CASSPWTKQETQYF.

V and J are TRBV20-1 and TRBJ2-1; checking the TCRdb D call of TRBD2 is not possible without DNA. Germline CDR1 reads DFQATT; CDR2 reads SNEGSKA (reference sequence). The length of the CDR3 is 14 residues. CDR3 loop: CSAAGTIGYNEQFF.

CDR3 residues: CAISGLAGGNYNEQFF. The V gene is TRBV10-3, the J gene TRBJ2-1; TCRdb picks TRBD2, but there is no DNA to check that call. This CDR3 has 16 amino acids. Looked up from germline, CDR1 is ENHRY and CDR2 is SYGVKD.

The rearrangement uses TRBV5-6 and TRBJ1-5. This CDR3 region has 14 residues. Germline V gene lookup returns CDR1 SGHDT and CDR2 YYEEEE. CDR3 loop: CASSLVRSNQPQHF.

The chain carries TRBV20-1 and TRBJ2-7; TCRdb designates TRBD2, a call that cannot be tested without DNA. Germline V gene data show CDR1 as DFQATT and CDR2 as SNEGSKA (reference sequence). This CDR3 has 13 amino acids. CDR3 protein: CSARVGGSGEQYF.

The chain uses TRBV20-1 and TRBJ2-7; TCRdb designates TRBD2, a call that cannot be tested without DNA. This CDR3 comprises 11 residues. Germline lookup yields CDR1 DFQATT and CDR2 SNEGSKA (reference sequence). The CDR3 loop is CSAPPTHEQYF.

CDR3 sequence reads: CASRPLPEDYNEQFF. V gene TRBV6-2 or TRBV6-3 combines with J gene TRBJ2-1. The CDR3 length is 15 residues. The germline gives CDR1 MNHEY, CDR2 SVGEGT.

This chain connects TRBV28 to TRBJ2-1; TCRdb lists TRBD2, though no DNA is available to test this call. CDR3 size: 18 residues. Germline CDR1 MDHEN, CDR2 SYDVKM. Here the CDR3 reads CASNNLASTIGGYNEQFF. Based on the CDR3 plus reference TRBV28 and TRBJ2-1, the full variable domain is DVKVTQSSRYLVKRTGEKVFLECVQDMDHENMFWYRQDPGLGLRLIYFSYDVKMKEKGDIPEGYSVSREKKERFSLILESASTNQTSMYLCASNNLASTIGGYNEQFFGPGTRLTVL.

The chain is built from TRBV5-4 and TRBJ2-1; the TCRdb D gene call, TRBD1, has no DNA to confirm it. Germline V gene data show CDR1 as SGHNT and CDR2 as YYREEE (reference sequence). The CDR3 contains 12 residues. The CDR3 loop is CASSAGTPEQFF.

The chain carries TRBV4-3 and TRBJ1-2. CDR3 size: 14 residues. CDR1 and CDR2 from the germline V gene are LGHNA and YSLEER. The CDR3 here is CASSQDGSLYGYTF.

V gene TRBV20-1 combines with J gene TRBJ2-3; the TCRdb call, TRBD1, lacks DNA for checking. Germline CDR1 and CDR2: DFQATT and SNEGSKA (reference sequence). The CDR3 totals 15 residues. CDR3 loop: CSARASGTGLDTQYF.

The rearrangement joins TRBV19 to TRBJ1-5; with no DNA, the TCRdb D assignment of TRBD1 cannot be verified. Germline V lookup: CDR1 LNHDA, CDR2 SQIVND (reference sequence). There are 12 residues in the CDR3. CDR3 amino acids: CASSLRGEPQHF.

J is TRBJ2-2 and V is TRBV12-3 or TRBV12-4; TCRdb proposes TRBD2, but this gene call is untestable without DNA. The CDR3 consists of 14 residues. This CDR3 is CASSLQGGTGELFF.

The chain carries TRBV29-1 and TRBJ2-3. The V gene's germline CDR1 is SQVTM and CDR2 ANQGSEA. The CDR3 extends over 13 amino acids. The CDR3 loop reads CSVQPILGDTQYF.

The CDR3 is CATSVSAGTEQFF. The V gene is TRBV24-1, the J gene TRBJ2-1; there is no DNA to check the TCRdb D call of TRBD2. Germline V gene sequence: CDR1 KGHDR, CDR2 SFDVKD. This CDR3 contains 13 residues.

The CDR3 here is CASSLRAGVGELFF. The V gene is TRBV5-4, the J gene TRBJ2-2; TCRdb's D gene call, TRBD2, goes unchecked for lack of DNA. Germline values: CDR1 SGHNT, CDR2 YYREEE (reference sequence). The CDR3 extends over 14 amino acids.

The chain couples TRBV5-6 to TRBJ2-2. The V gene's germline CDR1 is SGHDT and CDR2 YYEEEE. The CDR3 has 13 amino acids. Here the CDR3 reads CASSRIADGELFF.

The chain is built from TRBV19 and TRBJ2-5; the TCRdb call, TRBD2, lacks DNA for checking. The CDR3 extends over 12 amino acids. Per the germline V gene, CDR1 is LNHDA and CDR2 is SQIVND (reference sequence). The CDR3 loop is CASMTAGGAQYF.

The rearrangement joins TRBV14 to TRBJ2-3; the D call of TRBD2 rests on TCRdb alone, since no DNA is present to check it. The CDR3 is 16 residues long. From germline, CDR1 is SGHDN and CDR2 FVKESK. The CDR3 sequence: CASSQGSGSITDTQYF.

The chain is built from TRBV12-3 or TRBV12-4 and TRBJ1-2; the D call from TCRdb, TRBD1, cannot be confirmed without DNA. CDR3 length: 15 residues. The CDR3: CASSPYQGMDYGYTF.

The chain employs TRBV7-6 and TRBJ1-1; TCRdb picks TRBD1, but there is no DNA to check that call. The CDR3 is 12 amino acids. Germline values: CDR1 SGHVS, CDR2 FNYEAQ. The CDR3 loop reads CASSSIRGEAFF.

V and J are TRBV5-8 and TRBJ1-2. The CDR3 contains 12 residues. Germline CDR1 and CDR2: SGHTS and YDEGEE. The CDR3 spells CASSFGLGGYTF.

The chain recombines TRBV12-3 or TRBV12-4 with TRBJ2-5; TCRdb calls TRBD2, which cannot be checked without DNA. The CDR3 totals 15 residues. CDR3 loop: CASKTSGSWRETQYF.

The genes are TRBV20-1 and TRBJ2-2; TCRdb designates TRBD1, a call that cannot be tested without DNA. Germline CDR1 and CDR2: DFQATT and SNEGSKA (reference sequence). This CDR3 spans 16 amino acids. The CDR3 reads CSARLPGTTYTGELFF.